This T cell receptor (beta chain) was identified during a study of cytomegalovirus exposure and HLA in healthy donors. Germline lookup yields CDR1 ENHRY and CDR2 SYGVKD. V lost 6 bases and J 1 base, leaving 18 bases between the germline ends. The CDR3 spans 16 residues. General study findings and limits: Rare TCR sequences dominated, though some public TCRs recurred in many donors.

This clone has a handful of counts. Its antigen is still unknown. Both 60 Vbeta primers and 13 Jbeta primers went into the PCR. TCRdb keeps only in-frame clones here, not all; method: immunoSEQ multiplex PCR. This sample has approximately 100,000 clones, with roughly four fifths found just once. The specimen sequenced was PBMCs. This chain uses TRBV10-3 with TRBJ1-1, with D perhaps matching TRBD1 (6 bases). The receptor's source is a man aged 50 to 60 in good health and CMV-seronegative. DNA of the CDR3: TGTGCCATCAGAGCCTCTCGAGGGGACAAGAACACTGAAGCTTTCTTT. This sequence encodes CAIRASRGDKNTEAFF.